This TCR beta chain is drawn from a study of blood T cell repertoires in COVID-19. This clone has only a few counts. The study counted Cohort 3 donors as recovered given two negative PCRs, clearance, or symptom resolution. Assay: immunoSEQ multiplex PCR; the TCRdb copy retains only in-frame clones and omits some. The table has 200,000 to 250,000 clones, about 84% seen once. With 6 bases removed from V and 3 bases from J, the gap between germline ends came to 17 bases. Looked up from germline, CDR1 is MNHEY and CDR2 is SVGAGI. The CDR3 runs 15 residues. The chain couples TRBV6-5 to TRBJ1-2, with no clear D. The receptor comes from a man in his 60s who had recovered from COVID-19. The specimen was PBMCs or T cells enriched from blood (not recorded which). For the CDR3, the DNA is TGTGCCAGCAGCACACCAACCGGCGGGGACTATGGCTACACCTTC. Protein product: CASSTPTGGDYGYTF.